The 17 T cell receptor beta chains listed next were all sequenced from one sample in a study of cytomegalovirus exposure and HLA in healthy donors. Profiling relied on immunoSEQ multiplex PCR, and the TCRdb table lists in-frame clones only, not all of them. The sample lists 250,000 to 350,000 clones; 88% were seen once. Material: PBMCs. All receptors derive from a man under 40 in good health and CMV-seronegative.

The chain employs TRBV6-1 and TRBJ2-7, with TRBD2 as a possible D gene (6 bases). Germline V gene lookup returns CDR1 MNHNS and CDR2 SASEGT. CDR3 length: 14 amino acids. V was clipped by 3 bases and J by 2 bases, with 11 bases between them. DNA for the CDR3: TGTGCCAGCAGTGATGAGGGAGGCCCCTACGAGCAGTACTTC. Amino acid sequence: CASSDEGGPYEQYF.

The table lists this clone with a few counts. The V gene is TRBV7-7, the J gene TRBJ1-3; 9 nucleotides match TRBD1. Germline CDR1 reads SSHAT; CDR2 reads FNYEAQ (reference sequence). CDR3 size: 13 residues. The junction had 6 bases not matched to a gene; V was cut back by 5 bases and J by 10 bases. CDR3 residues: CASSPGQGTTIYF. CDR3 nucleotide sequence: TGTGCCAGCAGCCCGGGACAGGGAACGACCATATATTTT.

The CDR3, as DNA: TGTGCCAGTAGTACCTACAGGGGGGATCAGCCCCAGCATTTT. Its protein is CASSTYRGDQPQHF. The chain couples TRBV19 to TRBJ1-5, with 8 bases lining up with TRBD1. After removal of 4 bases from V and 5 bases from J, the junction contained 4 bases not matched to a gene. This CDR3 is 14 amino acids long. CDR1 LNHDA and CDR2 SQIVND come from the germline V gene (reference sequence).

This sequence joins TRBV9 and TRBJ2-5; 9 nucleotides match TRBD2. V was clipped by 1 base and J by 1 base; unmatched bases: 5. Germline-derived CDR1 and CDR2 are SGDLS and YYNGEE. The CDR3 runs 16 residues. For the CDR3, the DNA is TGTGCCAGCAGCGTATCCCTAGCGGGGACCCAAGAGACCCAGTACTTC. Translation: CASSVSLAGTQETQYF.

The rearrangement uses TRBV15 and TRBJ2-7, with TRBD1 identical over 9 bases. This CDR3 contains 15 residues. Germline V CDR1 and CDR2: LNHNV, YYDKDF (reference sequence). V shed 5 bases and J 2 bases; nucleotides not matched to a gene: 7. CDR3 amino acids: CATSVPGQGTYEQYF. CDR3 bases: TGTGCCACCAGCGTCCCGGGACAGGGCACCTACGAGCAGTACTTC.

This clone was seen only a few times. The chain links TRBV5-4 to TRBJ2-5, with D perhaps TRBD1 (6 bases). Trimming took off 0 bases at V and 1 base at J, with 10 bases between the two ends. The CDR3 has 15 amino acids. Germline V gene lookup returns CDR1 SGHNT and CDR2 YYREEE (reference sequence). The CDR3 DNA follows: TGTGCCAGCAGCTTGGGTGGGGGCAGCCAAGAGACCCAGTACTTC. Translated: CASSLGGGSQETQYF. The whole variable domain, remainder taken from reference TRBV5-4 and TRBJ2-5, is ETGVTQSPTHLIKTRGQQVTLRCSSQSGHNTVSWYQQALGQGPQFIFQYYREEENGRGNFPPRFSGLQFPNYSSELNVNALELDDSALYLCASSLGGGSQETQYFGPGTRLLVL.

This rearrangement joins TRBV7-9 to TRBJ2-7, with TRBD1 as a possible D gene (5 bases). Germline CDR1 SEHNR, CDR2 FQNEAQ (reference sequence). CDR3 length: 10 amino acids. The V and J ends lost 5 bases and 9 bases respectively, with 8 bases between them. The CDR3 coding sequence is TGTGCCAGCAGCCTCGACAGGCAGTACTTC. Protein product: CASSLDRQYF.

The rearrangement joins TRBV18 to TRBJ1-3; D is uncertain. The germline CDR1 and CDR2 sequences are KGHSH and LQKENI. V was pared by 3 bases and J by 0 bases, with 6 bases between. CDR3 size: 14 residues. CDR3: CASSPQDSGNTIYF. The CDR3, as DNA: TGTGCCAGCTCACCGCAGGACTCTGGAAACACCATATATTTT.

J is TRBJ1-2 and V is TRBV28; 10 positions match TRBD1. CDR1 MDHEN and CDR2 SYDVKM come from the germline V gene. The CDR3 contains 16 residues. The ends lost 6 bases at V and 3 bases at J; junction bases unmatched: 10. DNA of the CDR3: TGTGCCAGCAGCTGGGGTTGGGGGACAGGGGACTATGGCTACACCTTC. Translation: CASSWGWGTGDYGYTF.

This chain joins TRBV6-5 and TRBJ1-3; TRBD1 might be the D (6 bases). CDR3 length: 15 residues. Germline V gene lookup returns CDR1 MNHEY and CDR2 SVGAGI. V lost 5 bases, J lost 2 bases, and 13 bases lay in between. In nucleotides, the CDR3 is TGTGCCAGCAGTGGCCGGCAGGGGCCTGGAAACACCATATATTTT. Translating it yields CASSGRQGPGNTIYF.

This chain joins TRBV19 and TRBJ2-3, with D possibly being TRBD1 (6 bases). The CDR3 has 16 amino acids. V lost 2 bases and J lost 4, with 16 bases in between. Looked up from germline, CDR1 is LNHDA and CDR2 is SQIVND (reference sequence). The CDR3 spells CASSITSGVAADTQYF. The CDR3 nucleotides are TGTGCCAGTAGTATAACGTCAGGGGTTGCGGCAGATACGCAGTATTTT. The entire variable domain, with the rest obtained from reference TRBV19 and TRBJ2-3, is as follows: DGGITQSPKYLFRKEGQNVTLSCEQNLNHDAMYWYRQDPGQGLRLIYYSQIVNDFQKGDIAEGYSVSREKKESFPLTVTSAQKNPTAFYLCASSITSGVAADTQYFGPGTRLTVL.

This chain uses TRBV9 with TRBJ1-4; D ambiguous. Germline V gene sequence: CDR1 SGDLS, CDR2 YYNGEE. The V end lost 3 bases, the J end lost 0 bases, and 6 bases lay between the germline ends. CDR3 length equals 14 residues. This CDR3 is CASSATTTNEKLFF. The CDR3 DNA reads as TGTGCCAGCAGCGCTACTACAACTAATGAAAAACTGTTTTTT.

The chain links TRBV18 to TRBJ2-4; a possible D gene is TRBD1 (5 bases). Deletions cut 4 bases from V and 2 bases from J, with 12 bases between. Germline V gives CDR1 KGHSH, CDR2 LQKENI. CDR3 length equals 15 residues. CDR3 DNA sequence: TGTGCCAGCTCACAACTACAGGAAACCAAAAACATTCAGTACTTC. This codes for CASSQLQETKNIQYF. Based on the CDR3 plus reference TRBV18 and TRBJ2-4, the full variable domain is NAGVMQNPRHLVRRRGQEARLRCSPMKGHSHVYWYRQLPEEGLKFMVYLQKENIIDESGMPKERFSAEFPKEGPSILRIQQVVRGDSAAYFCASSQLQETKNIQYFGAGTRLSVL.

The rearrangement joins TRBV5-1 to TRBJ1-2; a possible D gene is TRBD1 (6 bases). This CDR3 contains 17 residues. Germline V lookup: CDR1 SGHRS, CDR2 YFSETQ. With 0 bases removed from V and 2 bases from J, the gap between germline ends came to 17 bases. The CDR3 DNA follows: TGCGCCAGCAGCTTGGGTGCGACAGGCAATATGAACTATGGCTACACCTTC. Protein product: CASSLGATGNMNYGYTF.

The gene calls are TRBV5-4 and TRBJ2-6; maybe TRBD1 (6 bases). V was trimmed by 0 bases and J by 0 bases, leaving 7 bases between them. The CDR3 runs to 16 residues. Germline V gives CDR1 SGHNT, CDR2 YYREEE (reference sequence). This CDR3 is CASSLVGGSGANVLTF. In nucleotides, the CDR3 is TGTGCCAGCAGCTTGGTAGGGGGCTCTGGGGCCAACGTCCTGACTTTC.

V gene TRBV2 combines with J gene TRBJ2-7, with unresolved D. V was trimmed by 5 bases and J by 3 bases, leaving 5 bases between them. The CDR3 length is 11 residues. Germline CDR1 and CDR2: SNHLY and FYNNEI. The CDR3 nucleotides are TGTGCCAGCAGTCCCAACTACGAGCAGTACTTC. Encoded protein: CASSPNYEQYF. Full variable domain (missing parts from reference TRBV2 and TRBJ2-7): EPEVTQTPSHQVTQMGQEVILRCVPISNHLYFYWYRQILGQKVEFLVSFYNNEISEKSEIFDDQFSVERPDGSNFTLKIRSTKLEDSAMYFCASSPNYEQYFGPGTRLTVT.

V gene TRBV7-2 combines with J gene TRBJ2-7; D unresolved. The V end was cut by 1 base, the J end by 6 bases, with 13 bases between. Germline CDR1 reads SGHTA; CDR2 reads FQGNSA. The CDR3 totals 14 residues. CDR3 protein: CASSLGGGASEQYF. The CDR3 DNA sequence: TGTGCCAGCAGCTTAGGCGGCGGAGCGAGCGAGCAGTACTTC.